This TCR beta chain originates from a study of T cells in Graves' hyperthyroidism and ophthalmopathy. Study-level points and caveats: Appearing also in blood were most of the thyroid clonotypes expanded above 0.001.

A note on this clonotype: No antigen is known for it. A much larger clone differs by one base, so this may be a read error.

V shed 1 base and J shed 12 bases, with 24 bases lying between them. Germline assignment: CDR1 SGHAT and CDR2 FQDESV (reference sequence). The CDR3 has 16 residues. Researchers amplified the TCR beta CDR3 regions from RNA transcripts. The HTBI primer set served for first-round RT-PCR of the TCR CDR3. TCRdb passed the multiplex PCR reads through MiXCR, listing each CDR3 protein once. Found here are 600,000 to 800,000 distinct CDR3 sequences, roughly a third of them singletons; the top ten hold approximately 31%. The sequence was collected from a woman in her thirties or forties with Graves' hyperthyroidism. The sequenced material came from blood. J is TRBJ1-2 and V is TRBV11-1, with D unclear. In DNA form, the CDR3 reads TGTGCCAGCAGCTTAGTTCCGGCCCGAGGGATGGGCGGCCACACCTTC. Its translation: CASSLVPARGMGGHTF.